A single TCR beta chain is shown here with its context. Its cognate antigen is unknown. Looked up from germline, CDR1 is ENHRY and CDR2 is SYGVKD. The J segment lost 0 bases and the V segment lost 3 bases, leaving 7 bases of the junction unmatched. This CDR3 is built from 18 residues. The data were taken from a study of shared clonotypes between healthy human individuals. Across the whole study: Aged between 18 and 49, the donors were a couple of women and a few men.

In replicate PCRs of sorted subsets, approximately 200 ng DNA, about 29,000 T cell genomes, was used. Here immunoSEQ multiplex PCR was the method, and the copy in TCRdb shows in-frame clones only, minus some. The sample records hundreds of thousands of clones, roughly 95% being singletons. Study observations and caveats: At large depth, rarefaction still showed sorted-subset sequencing to be incomplete. Blood alone was sampled, and tissue repertoires likely differ.

CD45RO-negative, CCR7-positively selected cells formed the naive CD8 fraction, excluding terminally differentiated effector memory CD45RA+ cells. What was sequenced was naive CD8+ T cells sorted from blood. The clonotype originates from a young woman in good health. This rearrangement joins TRBV10-3 to TRBJ2-6; 8 nucleotides line up with TRBD2. CDR3 sequence (DNA): TGTGCCATCAGTGATTGGGGTAGCGGGACCTCTGGGGCCAACGTCCTGACTTTC. The encoded protein is CAISDWGSGTSGANVLTF.